This TCR beta chain emerged from a study of blood T cell repertoires in COVID-19. V lost 3 bases and J lost 4, with 10 bases in between. Germline loops: CDR1 SGHTA, CDR2 FQGNSA. The CDR3 has 14 amino acids. The table came from immunoSEQ multiplex PCR; TCRdb's copy has only in-frame clones and leaves some out. The sample has 110,000 or so clones; over 80% are singletons. Sequenced: peripheral blood. V gene TRBV7-2 combines with J gene TRBJ1-5; maybe TRBD1 (6 bases). The origin of this receptor is a woman aged 45 to 65 with acute or convalescent COVID-19. The CDR3 sequence is CASSFQGWNQPQHF. CDR3 nucleotide sequence: TGTGCCAGCAGCTTCCAGGGGTGGAATCAGCCCCAGCATTTT. The full variable domain, completed using reference TRBV7-2 and TRBJ1-5, is GAGVSQSPSNKVTEKGKDVELRCDPISGHTALYWYRQSLGQGLEFLIYFQGNSAPDKSGLPSDRFSAERTGGSVSTLTIQRTQQEDSAVYLCASSFQGWNQPQHFGDGTRLSIL.